The entry that follows covers one TCR beta chain sequence. The CDR3 totals 14 residues. The germline V gene encodes CDR1 KGHSH and CDR2 LQKENI. V was cut by 4 bases and J by 0 bases, with 9 bases left in between. The data derive from a study of control samples from healthy donors and cancer patients. The data were produced by immunoSEQ multiplex PCR, yet TCRdb's version contains in-frame clones alone and is incomplete. In the table there are about 110,000 clones, roughly four fifths of which are singletons. V usage is TRBV18 and J usage is TRBJ1-2; tentative D call: TRBD1 (6 bases). The TCR originated in a man younger than 35 in good health. The sequenced material came from blood. The CDR3 DNA reads TGTGCCAGCTCACAACAGGGATCTAACTATGGCTACACCTTC. The encoded protein is CASSQQGSNYGYTF.